A few counts support the clone carrying this T cell receptor beta chain. Its antigen remains unknown. Trimming removed 1 base from V and 7 bases from J, with 19 bases in between. This CDR3 has 15 residues. CDR1 is DFQATT, CDR2 SNEGSKA, per germline (reference sequence). For CDR3 and TCR beta VDJ profiling, genomic DNA was the template used. MiXCR was run by TCRdb on the reads, yielding one entry per CDR3 protein. The sample holds around 500,000 distinct CDR3 sequences, around 30% seen once. The data derive from a study of CD8+CD57+ T cells in acquired aplastic anemia. Study-level results: Patients were compared with controls for CD8+ Simpson's diversity, and no significant difference emerged.

Patients sequenced had flow cytometry evidence of CD8+CD57+ cell expansion. V is TRBV20-1 and J is TRBJ2-5; possibly TRBD2 for D (6 bases). The clonotype was recovered from a human donor with aplastic anemia. The source material was sorted CD4+, CD8+, or CD8+CD57+ T cells (not recorded which) from PBMCs. The CDR3 protein is CSARVGTGDGGTQYF. CDR3 nucleotide sequence: TGCAGTGCTAGAGTAGGAACAGGAGACGGGGGGACCCAGTACTTC.